Listed below are T cell receptor beta chains from one sample, sequenced in a study of blood T cell repertoires in COVID-19. Profiling relied on immunoSEQ multiplex PCR, and the TCRdb table lists in-frame clones only, not all of them. The profile shows 55,000 to 75,000 clones, roughly four fifths of them singletons. The sample consisted of peripheral blood. Source of these receptors: a man of 80 years or more with COVID-19, enrolled during active disease. The CDR3 runs from the conserved cysteine through the conserved F or W. Each record gives: CDR3 DNA, CDR3 protein, D gene, V gene, J gene, clone size. The D gene is left open where the match is weak. The size entry is marked missing in some rows and otherwise reads once, few, many or a size class.

CDR3 DNA: TGTGCCAGCTCACCAGGGGGCGGTAATCAGCCCCAGCATTTT
CDR3 protein: CASSPGGGNQPQHF
D gene: NA
V gene: TRBV18
J gene: TRBJ1-5
clone size: NA

CDR3 DNA: TGCGCCAGCAGTCAATCGAAACGGGAGAAAAGGGCAGATACGCAGTATTTT
CDR3 protein: CASSQSKREKRADTQYF
D gene: NA
V gene: TRBV23-1
J gene: TRBJ2-3
clone size: NA

CDR3 DNA: TGTGCCAGCAGCACGGACAGGGCTGAAGCTTTCTTT
CDR3 protein: CASSTDRAEAFF
D gene: TRBD1
V gene: TRBV2
J gene: TRBJ1-1
clone size: NA

CDR3 DNA: TGTGCCAGCAGCCTTTATAGCGGGGGGAGGGAGACCCAGTACTTC
CDR3 protein: CASSLYSGGRETQYF
D gene: TRBD2
V gene: TRBV4-2
J gene: TRBJ2-5
clone size: NA

CDR3 DNA: TGCGCCAGCAGCTTGATGGGACAGTACAATGAGCAGTTCTTC
CDR3 protein: CASSLMGQYNEQFF
D gene: TRBD1
V gene: TRBV5-1
J gene: TRBJ2-1
clone size: NA

CDR3 DNA: TGTGCCAGCAGCCCGGGACAGGGGGCGCACACTGAAGCTTTCTTT
CDR3 protein: CASSPGQGAHTEAFF
D gene: TRBD1
V gene: TRBV7-3
J gene: TRBJ1-1
clone size: NA

CDR3 DNA: TGCGCCAGCAGCCCGCAGCCGGGACAGCCTAATGAAAAACTGTTTTTT
CDR3 protein: CASSPQPGQPNEKLFF
D gene: TRBD1
V gene: TRBV4-3
J gene: TRBJ1-4
clone size: NA

CDR3 DNA: TGTGCCAGCTCACCCCGCGGCGGGAGGGTTGATACGCAGTATTTT
CDR3 protein: CASSPRGGRVDTQYF
D gene: TRBD2
V gene: TRBV18
J gene: TRBJ2-3
clone size: NA

CDR3 DNA: TGCGCCAGCAGCCAAGATGACTACACGAACACTGAAGCTTTCTTT
CDR3 protein: CASSQDDYTNTEAFF
D gene: NA
V gene: TRBV4-3
J gene: TRBJ1-1
clone size: NA

CDR3 DNA: TGTGCCAGCAGCCCTGGACTAGCGGGAGAGACCCAGTACTTC
CDR3 protein: CASSPGLAGETQYF
D gene: TRBD2
V gene: TRBV7-2
J gene: TRBJ2-5
clone size: NA

CDR3 DNA: TGTGCCAGTAGTCTGCGGACAGCCTGGGAGCCCCAGCATTTT
CDR3 protein: CASSLRTAWEPQHF
D gene: NA
V gene: TRBV19
J gene: TRBJ1-5
clone size: NA

CDR3 DNA: TGCGCCAGCAGCCAAGGGATCAGGGGCCGGGGACATGGCTACACCTTC
CDR3 protein: CASSQGIRGRGHGYTF
D gene: NA
V gene: TRBV4-1
J gene: TRBJ1-2
clone size: NA

CDR3 DNA: TGTGCCAGCAGTCCACGGGGGGATCAGCAGTTCTTC
CDR3 protein: CASSPRGDQQFF
D gene: TRBD2
V gene: TRBV7-9
J gene: TRBJ2-1
clone size: NA

CDR3 DNA: TGTGCCAGCAGCTTAGGACAGGGTCGCACAGATACGCAGTATTTT
CDR3 protein: CASSLGQGRTDTQYF
D gene: TRBD1
V gene: TRBV11-2
J gene: TRBJ2-3
clone size: once

CDR3 DNA: TGCGCCAGCAGGATTGGCCGCACAGATACGCAGTATTTT
CDR3 protein: CASRIGRTDTQYF
D gene: NA
V gene: TRBV10-2
J gene: TRBJ2-3
clone size: NA

CDR3 DNA: TGTGCCACCAGCAGAGTAAAGACACTGAACACTGAAGCTTTCTTT
CDR3 protein: CATSRVKTLNTEAFF
D gene: NA
V gene: TRBV15
J gene: TRBJ1-1
clone size: NA